This TCR beta chain was identified in a study of T cells in localized non-small cell lung cancer. Overall study results and limits: A median of around 52 clones ranked among the top 100 in tumor appeared in adjacent lung.

The germline V gene has CDR1 MDHEN and CDR2 SYDVKM. Deletions cut 5 bases from V and 0 bases from J, with 17 bases between. This CDR3 is 17 amino acids long. This clone has only one observation. The antigen remains unidentified. Some clones are missing from TCRdb's copy, which holds only in-frame ones; the method was immunoSEQ multiplex PCR. The repertoire has about 28,000 clones, roughly 84% of them found once; the top ten carry about 5.4%. The TCR sequence derives from a man aged 40 to 69 with stage III lung adenocarcinoma. The chain uses TRBV28 and TRBJ1-5, with D uncertain. Material: peripheral blood mononuclear cells, obtained before any cancer treatment. In DNA, the CDR3 is TGTGCCAGCAGTCCTCCTCTCCGGGTCGATAGCAATCAGCCCCAGCATTTT. Translation gives CASSPPLRVDSNQPQHF.